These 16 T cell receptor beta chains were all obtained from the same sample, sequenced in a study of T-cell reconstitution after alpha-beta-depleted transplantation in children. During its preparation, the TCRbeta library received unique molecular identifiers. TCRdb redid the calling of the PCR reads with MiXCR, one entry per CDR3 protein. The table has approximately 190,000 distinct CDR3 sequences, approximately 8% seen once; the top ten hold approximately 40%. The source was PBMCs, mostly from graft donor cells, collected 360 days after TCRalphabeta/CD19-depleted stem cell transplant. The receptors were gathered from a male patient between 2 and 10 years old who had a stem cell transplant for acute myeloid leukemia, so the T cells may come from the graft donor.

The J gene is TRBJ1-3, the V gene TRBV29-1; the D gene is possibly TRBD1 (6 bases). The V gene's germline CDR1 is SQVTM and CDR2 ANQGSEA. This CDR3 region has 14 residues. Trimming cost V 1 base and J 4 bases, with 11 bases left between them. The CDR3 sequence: CSVEAGEVGNTIYF. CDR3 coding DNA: TGCAGCGTTGAAGCAGGGGAGGTGGGAAACACCATATATTTT.

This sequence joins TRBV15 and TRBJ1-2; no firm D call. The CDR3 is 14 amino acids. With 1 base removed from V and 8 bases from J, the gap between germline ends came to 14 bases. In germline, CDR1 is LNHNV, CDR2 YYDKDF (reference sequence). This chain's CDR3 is CATSRAQAGMGYTF. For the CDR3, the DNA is TGTGCCACCAGCAGAGCGCAAGCAGGAATGGGCTACACCTTC.

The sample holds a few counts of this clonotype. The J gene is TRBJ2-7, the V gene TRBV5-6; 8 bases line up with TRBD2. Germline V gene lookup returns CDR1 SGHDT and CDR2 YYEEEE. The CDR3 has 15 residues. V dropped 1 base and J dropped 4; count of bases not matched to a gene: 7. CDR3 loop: CASSLYGGGRYEQYF. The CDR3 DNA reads TGTGCCAGCAGCTTGTACGGGGGCGGGAGGTACGAGCAGTACTTC.

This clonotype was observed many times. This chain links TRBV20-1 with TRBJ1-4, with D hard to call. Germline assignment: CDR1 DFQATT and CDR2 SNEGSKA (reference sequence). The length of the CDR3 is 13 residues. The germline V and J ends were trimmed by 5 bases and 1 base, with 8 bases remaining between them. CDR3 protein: CSASGLTNEKLFF. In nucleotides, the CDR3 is TGCAGTGCTTCGGGGTTAACTAATGAAAAACTGTTTTTT.

CDR3 in amino acids: CSARGRAGSEETQYF. The CDR3, as DNA: TGCAGTGCCAGGGGCAGGGCAGGCAGCGAAGAGACCCAGTACTTC. V and J are TRBV20-1 and TRBJ2-5, with D maybe TRBD1 (6 bases). The CDR3 is made up of 15 amino acids. Germline CDR1 is DFQATT and CDR2 is SNEGSKA (reference sequence). V gave up 6 bases and J gave up 3 bases, with 20 bases separating them.

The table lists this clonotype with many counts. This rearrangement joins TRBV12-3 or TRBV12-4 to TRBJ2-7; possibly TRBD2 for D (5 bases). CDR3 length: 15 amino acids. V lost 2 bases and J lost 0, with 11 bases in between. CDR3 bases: TGTGCCAGCAGTTTACTGCGGGTGAGCTCCTACGAGCAGTACTTC. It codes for CASSLLRVSSYEQYF.

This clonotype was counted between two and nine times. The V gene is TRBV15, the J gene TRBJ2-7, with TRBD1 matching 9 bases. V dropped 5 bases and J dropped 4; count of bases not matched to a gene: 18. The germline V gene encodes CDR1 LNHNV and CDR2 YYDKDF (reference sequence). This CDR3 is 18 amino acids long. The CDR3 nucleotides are TGTGCCACCAGCCCTCAGGGGAGAAGGACAGGGGACCATTACGAGCAGTACGTC. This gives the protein CATSPQGRRTGDHYEQYV.

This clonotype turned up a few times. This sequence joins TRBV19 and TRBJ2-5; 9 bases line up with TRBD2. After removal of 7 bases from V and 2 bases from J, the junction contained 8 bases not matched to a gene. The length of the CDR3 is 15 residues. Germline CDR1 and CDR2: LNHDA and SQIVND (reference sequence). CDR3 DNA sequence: TGTGCCAGTAACCCGGGACTAGCTGGTCAAGAGACCCAGTACTTC. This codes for CASNPGLAGQETQYF.

CDR3 sequence (DNA): TGTGCCAGCAGGCAAGCGGGCGCCCTCCAAGAGACCCAGTACTTC. Its protein product is CASRQAGALQETQYF. The rearrangement joins TRBV6-1 to TRBJ2-5; perhaps TRBD2 as D (6 bases). There are 15 residues in the CDR3. Trimming took off 6 bases at V and 1 base at J, with 15 bases between the two ends. Germline values: CDR1 MNHNS, CDR2 SASEGT.

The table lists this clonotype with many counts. The CDR3 loop is CASRQTPGLGLAGESSYNEQFF. As DNA, the CDR3 is TGTGCCAGCAGACAAACCCCAGGGTTAGGACTAGCGGGGGAAAGCTCCTACAATGAGCAGTTCTTC. This chain connects TRBV6-4 to TRBJ2-1, with 13 bases lining up with TRBD2. This CDR3 comprises 22 residues. CDR1 and CDR2 (germline): MRHNA, SNTAGT. The trim removed 6 bases at V and 0 bases at J, leaving 20 bases unmatched.

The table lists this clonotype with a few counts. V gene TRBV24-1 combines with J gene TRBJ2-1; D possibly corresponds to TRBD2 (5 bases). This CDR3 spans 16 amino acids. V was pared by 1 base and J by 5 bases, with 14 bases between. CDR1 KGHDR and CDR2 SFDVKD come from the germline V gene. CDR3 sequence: CATSDFSLAENNEQFF. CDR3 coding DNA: TGTGCCACCAGTGATTTTAGTCTAGCAGAAAACAATGAGCAGTTCTTC.

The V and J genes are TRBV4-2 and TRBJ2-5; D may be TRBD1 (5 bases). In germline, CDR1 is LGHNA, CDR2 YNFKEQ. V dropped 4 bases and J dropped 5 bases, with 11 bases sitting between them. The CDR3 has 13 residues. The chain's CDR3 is CASSRTHEETQYF. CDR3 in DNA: TGTGCCAGCAGCCGGACACACGAGGAGACCCAGTACTTC.

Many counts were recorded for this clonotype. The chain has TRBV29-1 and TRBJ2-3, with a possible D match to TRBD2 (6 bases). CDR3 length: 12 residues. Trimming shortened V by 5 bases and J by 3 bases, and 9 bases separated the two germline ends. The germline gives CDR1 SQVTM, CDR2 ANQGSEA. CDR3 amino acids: CSVHGGTDTQYF. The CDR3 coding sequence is TGCAGCGTTCATGGAGGGACAGATACGCAGTATTTT.

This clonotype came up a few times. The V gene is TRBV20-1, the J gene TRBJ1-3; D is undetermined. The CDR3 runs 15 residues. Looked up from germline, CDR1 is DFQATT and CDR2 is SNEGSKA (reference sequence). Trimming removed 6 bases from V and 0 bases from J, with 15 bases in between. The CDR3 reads CSALPGRNSGNTIYF. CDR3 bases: TGCAGTGCCCTCCCCGGACGGAACTCTGGAAACACCATATATTTT.

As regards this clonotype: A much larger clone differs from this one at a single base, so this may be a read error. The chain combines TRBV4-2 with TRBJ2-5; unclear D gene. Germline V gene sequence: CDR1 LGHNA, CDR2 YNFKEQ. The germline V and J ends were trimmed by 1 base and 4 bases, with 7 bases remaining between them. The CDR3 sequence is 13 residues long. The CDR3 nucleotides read TGTGCCAGCAGCCAAGGGATAGCAGAGACCCAGTACTTC. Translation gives CASSQGIAETQYF.

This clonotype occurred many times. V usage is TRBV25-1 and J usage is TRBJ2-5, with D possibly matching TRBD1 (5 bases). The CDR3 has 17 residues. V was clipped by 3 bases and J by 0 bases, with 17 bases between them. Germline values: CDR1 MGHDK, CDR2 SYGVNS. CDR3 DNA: TGTGCCAGCAGTGATGACCAGGGCCCCAGCCACCAAGAGACCCAGTACTTC. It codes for CASSDDQGPSHQETQYF.